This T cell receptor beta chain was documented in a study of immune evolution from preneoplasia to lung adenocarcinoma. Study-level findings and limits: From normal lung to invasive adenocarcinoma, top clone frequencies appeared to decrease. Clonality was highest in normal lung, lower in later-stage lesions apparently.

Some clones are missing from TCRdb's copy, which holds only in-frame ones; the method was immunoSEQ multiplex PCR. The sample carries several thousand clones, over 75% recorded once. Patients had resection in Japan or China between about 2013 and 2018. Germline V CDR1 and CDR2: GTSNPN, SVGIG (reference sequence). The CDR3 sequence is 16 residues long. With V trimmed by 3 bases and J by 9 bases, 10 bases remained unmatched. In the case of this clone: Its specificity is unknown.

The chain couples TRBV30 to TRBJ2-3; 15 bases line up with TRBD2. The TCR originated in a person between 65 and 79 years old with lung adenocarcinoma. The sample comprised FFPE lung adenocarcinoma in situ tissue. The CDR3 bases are TGTGCCTGGAGCTTAGGACTAGCGGGGGGGCCGGGGACGCAGTATTTT. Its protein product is CAWSLGLAGGPGTQYF.